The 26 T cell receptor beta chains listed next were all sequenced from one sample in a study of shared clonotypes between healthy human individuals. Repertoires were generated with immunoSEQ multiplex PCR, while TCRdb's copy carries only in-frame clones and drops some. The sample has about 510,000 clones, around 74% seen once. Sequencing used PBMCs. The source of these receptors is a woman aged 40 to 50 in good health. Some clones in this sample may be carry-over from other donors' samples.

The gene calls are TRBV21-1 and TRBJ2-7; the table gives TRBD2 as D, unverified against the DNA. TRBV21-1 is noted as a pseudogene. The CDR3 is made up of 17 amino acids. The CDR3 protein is CASSKPPDGRAKDEQYF. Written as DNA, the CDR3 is TGTGCCAGCAGCAAACCACCGGACGGGAGGGCCAAGGACGAGCAGTACTTC.

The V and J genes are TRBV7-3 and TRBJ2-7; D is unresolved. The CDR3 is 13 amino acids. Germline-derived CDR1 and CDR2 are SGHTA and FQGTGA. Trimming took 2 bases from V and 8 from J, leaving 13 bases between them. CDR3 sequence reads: CASSLEAGWQQYF. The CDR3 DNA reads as TGTGCCAGCAGCTTAGAGGCAGGATGGCAGCAGTACTTC.

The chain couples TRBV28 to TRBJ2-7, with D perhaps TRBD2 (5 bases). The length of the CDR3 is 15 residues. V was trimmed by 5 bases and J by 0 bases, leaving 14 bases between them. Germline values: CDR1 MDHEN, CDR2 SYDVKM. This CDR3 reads CASSTPSGNSYEQYF. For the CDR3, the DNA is TGTGCCAGCAGTACACCCAGCGGTAACTCCTACGAGCAGTACTTC.

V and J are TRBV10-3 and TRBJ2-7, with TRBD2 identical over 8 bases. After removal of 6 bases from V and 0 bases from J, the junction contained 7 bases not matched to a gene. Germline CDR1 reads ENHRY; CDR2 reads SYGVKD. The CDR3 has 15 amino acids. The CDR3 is CAIRWAGGPSYEQYF. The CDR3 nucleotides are TGTGCCATCAGGTGGGCGGGAGGTCCCTCCTACGAGCAGTACTTC.

CDR3 sequence reads: CASSLDRLRGYTF. DNA for the CDR3: TGTGCCAGCAGCTTGGACAGGCTGAGGGGCTACACCTTC. The rearrangement links TRBV5-6 to TRBJ1-2, with D possibly TRBD1 on 5 matching bases. The V gene's germline CDR1 is SGHDT and CDR2 YYEEEE. This CDR3 is 13 amino acids long. V was pared by 0 bases and J by 8 bases, with 11 bases between.

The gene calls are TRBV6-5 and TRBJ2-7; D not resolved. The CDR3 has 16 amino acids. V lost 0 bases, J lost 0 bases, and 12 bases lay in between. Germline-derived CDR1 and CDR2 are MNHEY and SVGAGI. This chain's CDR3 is CASSYSQRLGSYEQYF. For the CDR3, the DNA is TGTGCCAGCAGTTACTCACAGAGGTTGGGCTCCTACGAGCAGTACTTC.

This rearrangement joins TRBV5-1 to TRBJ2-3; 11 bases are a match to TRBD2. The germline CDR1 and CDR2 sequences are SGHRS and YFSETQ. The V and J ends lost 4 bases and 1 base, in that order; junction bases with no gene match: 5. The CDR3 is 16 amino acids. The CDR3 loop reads CASSRGLAVGTDTQYF. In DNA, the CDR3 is TGCGCCAGCAGCAGGGGACTAGCGGTTGGCACAGATACGCAGTATTTT.

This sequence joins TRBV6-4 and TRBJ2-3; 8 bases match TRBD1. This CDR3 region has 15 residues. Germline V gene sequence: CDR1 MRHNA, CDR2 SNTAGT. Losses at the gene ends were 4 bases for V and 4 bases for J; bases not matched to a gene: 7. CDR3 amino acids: CASSAGTGQSDTQYF. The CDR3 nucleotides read TGTGCCAGCAGTGCCGGGACAGGACAATCAGATACGCAGTATTTT.

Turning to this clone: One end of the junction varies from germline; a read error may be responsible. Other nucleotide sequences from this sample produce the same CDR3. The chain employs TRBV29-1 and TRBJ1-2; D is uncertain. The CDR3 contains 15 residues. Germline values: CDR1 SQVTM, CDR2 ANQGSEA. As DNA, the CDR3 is TGCAGCGTTGAACTGTTTGTAGGCGGGCACTATGGCTACACCTTT. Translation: CSVELFVGGHYGYTF.

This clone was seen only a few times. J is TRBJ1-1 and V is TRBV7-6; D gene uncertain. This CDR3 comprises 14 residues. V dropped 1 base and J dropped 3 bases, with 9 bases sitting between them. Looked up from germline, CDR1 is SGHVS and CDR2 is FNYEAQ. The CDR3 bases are TGTGCCAGCAGCTTAGGCGGGCAGGACACTGAAGCTTTCTTT. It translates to CASSLGGQDTEAFF.

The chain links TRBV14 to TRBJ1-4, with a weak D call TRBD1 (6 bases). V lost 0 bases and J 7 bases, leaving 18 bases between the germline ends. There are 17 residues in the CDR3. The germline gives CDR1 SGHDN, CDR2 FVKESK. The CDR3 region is CASSQDWGAGNAEKLFF. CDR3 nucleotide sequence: TGTGCCAGCAGCCAAGATTGGGGGGCAGGGAACGCTGAAAAACTGTTTTTT. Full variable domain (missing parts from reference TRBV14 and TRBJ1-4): EAGVTQFPSHSVIEKGQTVTLRCDPISGHDNLYWYRRVMGKEIKFLLHFVKESKQDESGMPNNRFLAERTGGTYSTLKVQPAELEDSGVYFCASSQDWGAGNAEKLFFGSGTQLSVL.

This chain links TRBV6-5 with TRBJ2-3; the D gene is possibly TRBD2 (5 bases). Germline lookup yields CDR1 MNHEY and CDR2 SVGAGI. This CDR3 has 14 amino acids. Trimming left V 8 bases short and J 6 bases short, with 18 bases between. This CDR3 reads CASRRGGVVDTQYF. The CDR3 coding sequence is TGTGCCAGCCGCCGGGGTGGAGTAGTCGATACGCAGTATTTT.

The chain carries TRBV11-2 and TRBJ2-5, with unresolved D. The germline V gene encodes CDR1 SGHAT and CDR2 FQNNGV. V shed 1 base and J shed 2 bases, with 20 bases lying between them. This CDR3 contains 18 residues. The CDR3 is CASSLVRAKRSQQETQYF. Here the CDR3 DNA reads TGTGCCAGCAGCTTAGTAAGGGCCAAGAGAAGTCAACAAGAGACCCAGTACTTC. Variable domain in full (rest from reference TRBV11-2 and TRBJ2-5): EAGVAQSPRYKIIEKRQSVAFWCNPISGHATLYWYQQILGQGPKLLIQFQNNGVVDDSQLPKDRFSAERLKGVDSTLKIQPAKLEDSAVYLCASSLVRAKRSQQETQYFGPGTRLLVL.

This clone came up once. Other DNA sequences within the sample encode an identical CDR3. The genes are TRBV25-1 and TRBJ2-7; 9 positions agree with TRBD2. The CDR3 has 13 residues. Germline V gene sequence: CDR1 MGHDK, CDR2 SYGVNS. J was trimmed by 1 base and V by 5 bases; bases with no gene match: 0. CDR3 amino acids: CASSLAGSYEQYF. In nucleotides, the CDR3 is TGTGCCAGCAGTCTAGCGGGATCCTACGAGCAGTACTTC.

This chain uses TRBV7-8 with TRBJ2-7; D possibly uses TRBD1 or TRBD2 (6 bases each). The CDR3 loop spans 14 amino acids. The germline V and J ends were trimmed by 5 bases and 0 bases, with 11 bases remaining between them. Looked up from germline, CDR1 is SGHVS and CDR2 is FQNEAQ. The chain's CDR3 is CASSIGGSSYEQYF. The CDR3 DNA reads TGTGCCAGCAGCATAGGGGGGAGCTCCTACGAGCAGTACTTC.

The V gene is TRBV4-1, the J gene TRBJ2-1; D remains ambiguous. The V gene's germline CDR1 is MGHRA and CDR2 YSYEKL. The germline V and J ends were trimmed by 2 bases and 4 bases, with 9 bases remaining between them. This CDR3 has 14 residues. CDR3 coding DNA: TGCGCCAGCAGCCAACTAGACTCGTACAATGAGCAGTTCTTC. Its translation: CASSQLDSYNEQFF.

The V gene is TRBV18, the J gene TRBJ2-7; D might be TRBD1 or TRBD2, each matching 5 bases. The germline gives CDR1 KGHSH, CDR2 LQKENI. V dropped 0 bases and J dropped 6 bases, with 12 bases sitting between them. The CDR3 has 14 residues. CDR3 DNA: TGTGCCAGCTCACCACCTGAGGGGTCCCGCGAGCAGTACTTC. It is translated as CASSPPEGSREQYF.

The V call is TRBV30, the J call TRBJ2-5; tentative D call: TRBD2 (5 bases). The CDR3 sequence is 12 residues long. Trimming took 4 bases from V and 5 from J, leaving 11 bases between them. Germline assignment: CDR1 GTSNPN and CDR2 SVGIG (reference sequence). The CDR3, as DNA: TGTGCCTGGACTAGCAGCGCGGAGACCCAGTACTTC. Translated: CAWTSSAETQYF.

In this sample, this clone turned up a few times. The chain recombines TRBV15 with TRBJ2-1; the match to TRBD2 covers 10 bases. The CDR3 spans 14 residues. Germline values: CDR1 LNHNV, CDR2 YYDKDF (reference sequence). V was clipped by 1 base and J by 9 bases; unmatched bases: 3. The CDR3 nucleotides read TGTGCCACCAGCAGAGCGGGACTAGCGTTTGAGCAGTTCTTC. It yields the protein CATSRAGLAFEQFF.

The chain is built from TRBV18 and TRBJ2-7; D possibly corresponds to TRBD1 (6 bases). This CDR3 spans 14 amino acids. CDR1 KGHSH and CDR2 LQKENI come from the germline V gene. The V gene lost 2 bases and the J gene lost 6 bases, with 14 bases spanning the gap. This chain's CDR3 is CASSPAVRGPEQYF. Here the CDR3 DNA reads TGTGCCAGCTCACCAGCGGTCAGGGGTCCCGAGCAGTACTTC.

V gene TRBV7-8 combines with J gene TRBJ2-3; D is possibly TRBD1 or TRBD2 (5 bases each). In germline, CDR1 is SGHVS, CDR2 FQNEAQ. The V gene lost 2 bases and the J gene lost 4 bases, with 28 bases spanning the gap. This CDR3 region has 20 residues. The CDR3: CASSLLLKIWGSPFADTQYF. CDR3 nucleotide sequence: TGTGCCAGCAGCTTACTTCTGAAAATCTGGGGGAGTCCTTTCGCAGATACGCAGTATTTT.

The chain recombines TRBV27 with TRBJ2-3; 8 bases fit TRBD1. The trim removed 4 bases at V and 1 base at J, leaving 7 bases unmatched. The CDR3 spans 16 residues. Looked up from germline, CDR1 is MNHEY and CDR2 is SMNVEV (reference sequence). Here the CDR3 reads CASSYWGTGGTDTQYF. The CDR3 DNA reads TGTGCCAGCAGTTATTGGGGGACAGGAGGCACAGATACGCAGTATTTT.

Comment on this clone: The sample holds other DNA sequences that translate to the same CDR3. The CDR3 sequence: CASSPGGETQYF. The CDR3 DNA reads as TGTGCCAGTAGTCCGGGCGGGGAGACCCAGTACTTC. The chain combines TRBV19 with TRBJ2-5, with D possibly TRBD2 on 5 matching bases. The germline V and J ends were trimmed by 5 bases and 5 bases, with 9 bases remaining between them. CDR1 is LNHDA and CDR2 is SQIVND in the germline V gene (reference sequence). This CDR3 comprises 12 residues.

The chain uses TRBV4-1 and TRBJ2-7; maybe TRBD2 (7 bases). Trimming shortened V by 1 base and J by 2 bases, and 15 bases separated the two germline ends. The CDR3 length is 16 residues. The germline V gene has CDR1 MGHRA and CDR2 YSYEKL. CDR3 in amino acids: CASSQALQRDTYEQYF. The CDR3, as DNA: TGCGCCAGCAGCCAAGCTCTTCAGCGGGACACCTACGAGCAGTACTTC.

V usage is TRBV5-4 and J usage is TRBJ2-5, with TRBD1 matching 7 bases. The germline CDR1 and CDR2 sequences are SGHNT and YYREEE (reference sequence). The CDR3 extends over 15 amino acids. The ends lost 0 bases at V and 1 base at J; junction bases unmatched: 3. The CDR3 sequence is CASSLGGQTQETQYF. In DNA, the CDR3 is TGTGCCAGCAGCTTGGGGGGACAGACCCAAGAGACCCAGTACTTC.

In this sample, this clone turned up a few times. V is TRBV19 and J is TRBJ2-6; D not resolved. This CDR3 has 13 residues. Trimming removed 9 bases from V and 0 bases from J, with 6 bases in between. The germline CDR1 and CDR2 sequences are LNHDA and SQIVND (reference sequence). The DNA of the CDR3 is TGTGCCAGCCGGAGCTCTGGGGCCAACGTCCTGACTTTC. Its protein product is CASRSSGANVLTF.